Each of the 19 T cell receptor beta chains below was sequenced from the same sample in a study of patients and donors after allogeneic stem cell transplantation. One entry per CDR3 protein results from TCRdb running MiXCR on the RT-PCR reads. The table has 410,000 or so distinct CDR3 sequences, roughly 16% seen once; the top ten hold just over 7%. Sequencing input: blood, either unsorted or a sorted T cell fraction (not recorded which). These receptors originate from a human donor who was either an allogeneic HSCT recipient or a stem cell or donor lymphocyte infusion donor (not recorded which). It is not recorded whose cells these are; they may come from a transplant donor.

This clonotype has more than one count but fewer than ten. The gene calls are TRBV4-2 and TRBJ2-3; D is tentatively TRBD1 or TRBD2 (6 bases each). Trimming stripped 4 bases from V and 2 bases from J, with 16 bases between. The CDR3 sequence is 16 residues long. Germline V gene lookup returns CDR1 LGHNA and CDR2 YNFKEQ. The CDR3 spells CASSPVGGPHTDTQYF. In nucleotides, the CDR3 is TGTGCCAGCAGCCCAGTTGGGGGGCCACACACAGATACGCAGTATTTT.

This clonotype was counted only a few times. The chain employs TRBV3-1 and TRBJ2-3; perhaps TRBD2 as D (5 bases). The CDR3 spans 15 residues. Germline CDR1 LGHDT, CDR2 YNNKEL (reference sequence). V was clipped by 4 bases and J by 6 bases, with 17 bases between them. CDR3 region: CASSRREVSGDTQYF. The DNA of the CDR3 is TGTGCCAGCAGCCGCCGGGAAGTCTCGGGCGATACGCAGTATTTT.

In this sample, this clonotype turned up a few times. J is TRBJ1-1 and V is TRBV7-9; perhaps TRBD1 as D (5 bases). The CDR3 totals 15 residues. Looked up from germline, CDR1 is SEHNR and CDR2 is FQNEAQ (reference sequence). V lost 1 base and J 5 bases, leaving 14 bases between the germline ends. CDR3 residues: CASSLGGSGVTEAFF. Written as DNA, the CDR3 is TGTGCCAGCAGCTTAGGAGGGTCGGGGGTAACTGAAGCTTTCTTT.

This clonotype occurred a few times. The V and J genes are TRBV6-2 or TRBV6-3 and TRBJ1-5; D remains unclear. Trimming cost V 6 bases and J 7 bases, with 13 bases left between them. Per germline, CDR1 MNHEY and CDR2 SVGEGT. This CDR3 has 13 residues. CDR3 sequence: CASSRNFGQPQHF. The CDR3 nucleotides are TGTGCCAGCAGCCGCAACTTTGGGCAGCCCCAGCATTTT.

Only one count was recorded for this clonotype. This chain connects TRBV29-1 to TRBJ1-1, with 8 bases that match TRBD1. CDR3 length: 13 residues. Germline assignment: CDR1 SQVTM and CDR2 ANQGSEA. The V gene end was trimmed by 7 bases and the J gene end by 0 bases; junction bases not matched to a gene: 4. The CDR3 nucleotides are TGCAGCGCCACAGGGGGGCTGAACACTGAAGCTTTCTTT. This encodes CSATGGLNTEAFF. Together with reference TRBV29-1 and TRBJ1-1, the CDR3 gives the full variable domain: SAVISQKPSRDICQRGTSLTIQCQVDSQVTMMFWYRQQPGQSLTLIATANQGSEATYESGFVIDKFPISRPNLTFSTLTVSNMSPEDSSIYLCSATGGLNTEAFFGQGTRLTVV.

J is TRBJ2-5 and V is TRBV29-1; D call uncertain. CDR3 length: 12 residues. Germline lookup yields CDR1 SQVTM and CDR2 ANQGSEA. V was cut by 7 bases and J by 3 bases, with 12 bases left in between. Here the CDR3 DNA reads TGCAGCGGAAAAAGAGTGGAAGAGACCCAGTACTTC. It specifies CSGKRVEETQYF.

The chain carries TRBV11-1 and TRBJ2-1; 12 nucleotides match TRBD2. With V trimmed by 5 bases and J by 6 bases, 14 bases remained unmatched. Germline values: CDR1 SGHAT, CDR2 FQDESV (reference sequence). The CDR3 runs 18 residues. The CDR3 DNA sequence: TGTGCCAGCAGCCGACAACTGACTAGCGGGAGAATCCCCAATGAGCAGTTCTTC. Protein sequence: CASSRQLTSGRIPNEQFF.

This clonotype was detected ten times or more. The genes are TRBV12-3 or TRBV12-4 and TRBJ1-2; D is undetermined. V was cut by 5 bases and J by 0 bases, with 10 bases left in between. This CDR3 is built from 14 residues. Here the CDR3 reads CASSQTPTNYGYTF. Written as DNA, the CDR3 is TGTGCCAGCAGTCAGACACCTACTAACTATGGCTACACCTTC.

V usage is TRBV20-1 and J usage is TRBJ2-7; D remains ambiguous. The CDR3 runs 12 residues. V was clipped by 3 bases and J by 3 bases, with 9 bases between them. Germline CDR1 DFQATT, CDR2 SNEGSKA (reference sequence). The CDR3: CSASPTGYEQYF. For the CDR3, the DNA is TGCAGTGCTAGTCCGACTGGCTACGAGCAGTACTTC.

The chain is built from TRBV20-1 and TRBJ2-4; D uncertain. This CDR3 is 13 amino acids long. From germline, CDR1 is DFQATT and CDR2 SNEGSKA (reference sequence). Trimming took off 4 bases at V and 0 bases at J, with 7 bases between the two ends. The CDR3 bases are TGCAGTGCTATAGACGGAGCCAAAAACATTCAGTACTTC. Residues: CSAIDGAKNIQYF.

The V gene is TRBV7-8, the J gene TRBJ2-5, with D possibly TRBD2 on 5 matching bases. CDR3 length equals 15 residues. The germline V gene has CDR1 SGHVS and CDR2 FQNEAQ. V shed 5 bases and J shed 7 bases, with 20 bases lying between them. The CDR3 protein is CASSKRVPWMMTQYF. CDR3 in DNA: TGTGCCAGCAGCAAGAGGGTTCCGTGGATGATGACCCAGTACTTC.

The chain uses TRBV20-1 and TRBJ2-7, with 7 bases lining up with TRBD1. The CDR3 is 14 amino acids. Looked up from germline, CDR1 is DFQATT and CDR2 is SNEGSKA (reference sequence). V shed 6 bases, J shed 0 bases, and the junction held 8 bases outside the gene matches. CDR3 loop: CSANGRTGSYEQYF. In DNA form, the CDR3 reads TGCAGTGCCAATGGAAGGACAGGCTCCTACGAGCAGTACTTC.

The sample holds a few counts of this clonotype. The rearrangement uses TRBV24-1 and TRBJ2-2, with 11 bases identical to TRBD2. Looked up from germline, CDR1 is KGHDR and CDR2 is SFDVKD. J lost 4 bases, V lost 3 bases, and 6 bases had no gene match. The CDR3 is made up of 17 amino acids. In DNA, the CDR3 is TGTGCCACCAGTGATCCGATCGGACTAGCGGGCACCGGGGAGCTGTTTTTT. It specifies CATSDPIGLAGTGELFF.

This clonotype showed up just a few times. The chain has TRBV27 and TRBJ2-1; perhaps TRBD2 as D (6 bases). Germline CDR1 reads MNHEY; CDR2 reads SMNVEV (reference sequence). The CDR3 covers 15 residues. Trimming pared 5 bases from V and 6 bases from J, leaving 17 bases between. The CDR3 DNA is TGTGCCAGCAGTCCCGCCTCCCTGGGAGGCAATGAGCAGTTCTTC. Translating it yields CASSPASLGGNEQFF.

V is TRBV14 and J is TRBJ2-7, with 8 bases matching TRBD1. J lost 11 bases, V lost 1 base, and 10 bases had no gene match. This CDR3 has 14 amino acids. The germline gives CDR1 SGHDN, CDR2 FVKESK. The CDR3 sequence: CASSQASSRQGKYF. As DNA, the CDR3 is TGTGCCAGCAGCCAAGCCTCGAGCAGACAGGGGAAGTACTTC.

The J gene is TRBJ1-4, the V gene TRBV7-2, with TRBD1 as a possible D gene (5 bases). The germline V gene encodes CDR1 SGHTA and CDR2 FQGNSA. The germline V and J ends were trimmed by 0 bases and 6 bases, with 14 bases remaining between them. The CDR3 spans 16 residues. The CDR3 reads CASSLAIGRVDEKLFF. The CDR3, as DNA: TGTGCCAGCAGCTTAGCAATTGGCAGGGTCGATGAAAAACTGTTTTTT.

CDR3 loop: CASSPSGRASNQPQHF. The DNA of the CDR3 is TGCGCCAGCAGCCCCTCGGGACGGGCGAGCAATCAGCCCCAGCATTTT. The chain couples TRBV4-1 to TRBJ1-5; weak D call: TRBD1 (5 bases). The CDR3 is made up of 16 amino acids. Trimming removed 4 bases at V and 1 base at J, with 14 bases between. The germline CDR1 and CDR2 sequences are MGHRA and YSYEKL.

This rearrangement joins TRBV20-1 to TRBJ2-3; D remains ambiguous. Germline V gives CDR1 DFQATT, CDR2 SNEGSKA (reference sequence). Deletions cut 5 bases from V and 0 bases from J, with 12 bases between. This CDR3 contains 14 residues. CDR3 residues: CSALDSKSTDTQYF. CDR3 sequence (DNA): TGCAGTGCTCTTGACTCAAAGAGCACAGATACGCAGTATTTT.

This chain uses TRBV5-7 with TRBJ2-7; 8 bases agree with TRBD1. TRBV5-7 is an ORF, with its function uncertain. This CDR3 is built from 15 residues. J gave up 6 bases and V 5 bases, and 13 bases lay outside the gene matches. CDR3 region: CASRDQTGENCEQYF. CDR3 sequence (DNA): TGTGCCAGCAGGGACCAGACAGGGGAGAACTGCGAGCAGTACTTC.